The clone carrying this TCR beta chain was recorded many times. Its antigen is not identified. This sample was included in a study of response to subunit inactivated influenza vaccine. Study-level findings and limits: Researchers suggested that each seasonal influenza vaccination recruits few new T cells.

One entry per CDR3 protein, called by TCRdb with MiXCR from the RT-PCR reads. This sample carries about 570,000 distinct CDR3 sequences, approximately 12% of them seen once, and the ten largest clones take 10%. The receptor was derived from a man in his fifties who received an inactivated influenza vaccine. The specimen was PBMCs from blood, collected on the day of vaccination.

CDR3 nucleotides: TGTGCCAGCAGTTACTCGGGGGGATTCTACGAGCAGTACTTC. The encoded protein is CASSYSGGFYEQYF. The gene calls are TRBV6-5 and TRBJ2-7; weak D call: TRBD2 (6 bases). From germline, CDR1 is MNHEY and CDR2 SVGAGI. This CDR3 has 14 amino acids. The germline V and J ends were trimmed by 0 bases and 3 bases, with 9 bases remaining between them.